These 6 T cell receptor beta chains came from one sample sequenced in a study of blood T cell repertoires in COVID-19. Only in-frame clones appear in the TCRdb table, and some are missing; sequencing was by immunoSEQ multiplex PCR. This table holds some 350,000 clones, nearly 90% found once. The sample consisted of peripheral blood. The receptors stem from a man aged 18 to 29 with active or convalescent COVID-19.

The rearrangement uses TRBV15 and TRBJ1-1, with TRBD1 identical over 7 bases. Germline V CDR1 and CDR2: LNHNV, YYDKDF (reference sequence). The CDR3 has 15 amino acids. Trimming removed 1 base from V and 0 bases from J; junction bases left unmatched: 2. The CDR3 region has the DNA TGTGCCACCAGCAGAGGACAGGGTTTGAACACTGAAGCTTTCTTT. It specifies CATSRGQGLNTEAFF.

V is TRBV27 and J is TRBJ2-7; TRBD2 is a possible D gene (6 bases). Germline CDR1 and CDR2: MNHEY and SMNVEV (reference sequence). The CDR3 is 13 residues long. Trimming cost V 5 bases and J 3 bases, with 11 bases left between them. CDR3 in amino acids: CASSLGEVYEQYF. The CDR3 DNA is TGTGCCAGCAGTCTAGGGGAGGTCTACGAGCAGTACTTC.

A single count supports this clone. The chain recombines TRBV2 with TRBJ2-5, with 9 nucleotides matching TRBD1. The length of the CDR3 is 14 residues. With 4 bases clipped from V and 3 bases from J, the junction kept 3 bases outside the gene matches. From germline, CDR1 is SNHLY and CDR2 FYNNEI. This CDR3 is CASSGGQGKETQYF. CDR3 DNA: TGTGCCAGCAGTGGGGGACAGGGAAAAGAGACCCAGTACTTC. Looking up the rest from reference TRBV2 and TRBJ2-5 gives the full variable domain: EPEVTQTPSHQVTQMGQEVILRCVPISNHLYFYWYRQILGQKVEFLVSFYNNEISEKSEIFDDQFSVERPDGSNFTLKIRSTKLEDSAMYFCASSGGQGKETQYFGPGTRLLVL.

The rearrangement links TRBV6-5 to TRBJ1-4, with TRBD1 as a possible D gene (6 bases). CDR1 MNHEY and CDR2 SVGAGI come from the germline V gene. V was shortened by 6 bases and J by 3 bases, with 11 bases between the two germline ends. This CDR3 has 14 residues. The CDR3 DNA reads TGTGCCAGCAGGGGGGGGCGGGCTAATGAAAAACTGTTTTTT. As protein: CASRGGRANEKLFF.

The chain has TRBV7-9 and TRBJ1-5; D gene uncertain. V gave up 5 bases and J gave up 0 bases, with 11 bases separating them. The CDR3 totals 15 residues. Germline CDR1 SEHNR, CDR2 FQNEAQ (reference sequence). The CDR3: CASSPQANSNQPQHF. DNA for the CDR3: TGTGCCAGCAGCCCCCAGGCTAATAGCAATCAGCCCCAGCATTTT.

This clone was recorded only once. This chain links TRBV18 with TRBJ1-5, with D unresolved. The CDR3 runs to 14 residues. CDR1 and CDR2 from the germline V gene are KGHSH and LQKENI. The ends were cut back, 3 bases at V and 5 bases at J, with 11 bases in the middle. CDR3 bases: TGTGCCAGCTCACCCGGGGTTTCGGATCAGCCCCAGCATTTT. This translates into CASSPGVSDQPQHF.